A single sample gave rise to the 10 T cell receptor beta chains below, sequenced in a study of T cells after yellow fever vaccination. Each CDR3 protein is one row after TCRdb ran MiXCR on the 5' RACE reads. The sample lists around 600,000 distinct CDR3 sequences; around an eighth were seen once. Sequenced material: PBMCs, taken on the day of the yellow fever booster vaccination. The receptors shown here come from a man aged 25 to 40 who received the YFV17D yellow fever vaccine.

J is TRBJ2-7 and V is TRBV27, with D perhaps TRBD2 (6 bases). The CDR3 runs 14 residues. Trimming shortened V by 3 bases and J by 2 bases, and 11 bases separated the two germline ends. Per germline, CDR1 MNHEY and CDR2 SMNVEV (reference sequence). The DNA of the CDR3 is TGTGCCAGCAGTTTGCGGGACGCCACCTACGAGCAGTACTTC. Translated, it gives CASSLRDATYEQYF.

This clonotype was seen many times. V and J are TRBV7-6 and TRBJ2-7; no clear D. The CDR3 covers 13 residues. CDR1 and CDR2 (germline): SGHVS, FNYEAQ. Trimming cost V 4 bases and J 4 bases, with 11 bases left between them. CDR3 DNA sequence: TGTGCCAGCAGCTCCTCGGACGGATACGAGCAGTACTTC. Residues: CASSSSDGYEQYF.

The chain links TRBV9 to TRBJ1-5; no reliable D call. Trimming took 6 bases from V and 6 from J, leaving 25 bases between them. The CDR3 spans 17 residues. The germline CDR1 and CDR2 sequences are SGDLS and YYNGEE. The CDR3 loop is CASTEPHANEKRQPQHF. In DNA, the CDR3 is TGTGCCAGCACCGAACCCCACGCGAATGAGAAACGTCAGCCCCAGCATTTT.

This clonotype was counted a few times. This sequence joins TRBV29-1 and TRBJ2-4; the D is unclear. The CDR3 runs to 13 residues. The V and J ends lost 5 bases and 2 bases respectively, with 10 bases between them. The germline V gene has CDR1 SQVTM and CDR2 ANQGSEA. CDR3 in DNA: TGCAGCGTTATGTGGGGTTCCAAAAACATTCAGTACTTC. Translation gives CSVMWGSKNIQYF.

In this sample, this clonotype turned up a few times. The V and J genes are TRBV9 and TRBJ2-3; D remains unclear. CDR1 and CDR2 (germline): SGDLS, YYNGEE. This CDR3 is 15 amino acids long. V was pared by 5 bases and J by 3 bases, with 16 bases between. The CDR3 here is CASSDGGSGTDTQYF. CDR3 DNA: TGTGCCAGCAGTGACGGTGGGTCCGGGACAGATACGCAGTATTTT.

V and J are TRBV28 and TRBJ2-7; D possibly matches TRBD1 or TRBD2 (5 bases each). The V gene's germline CDR1 is MDHEN and CDR2 SYDVKM. The CDR3 is made up of 12 amino acids. Between the trimmed V and J ends, which lost 8 bases and 2 bases, there was a span of 10 bases. In DNA form, the CDR3 reads TGTGCCAGCCGGGACCATCCCTACGAGCAGTACTTC. It encodes CASRDHPYEQYF.

This clonotype appeared many times. The chain joins TRBV5-1 to TRBJ2-2, with unresolved D. The CDR3 spans 14 residues. Germline V gene sequence: CDR1 SGHRS, CDR2 YFSETQ. V lost 0 bases and J lost 6, with 9 bases in between. The DNA for the CDR3 is TGCGCCAGCAGCTTGGCGCTGGGCCCCGGGGAGCTGTTTTTT. Its protein is CASSLALGPGELFF. The full variable domain, in which reference TRBV5-1 and TRBJ2-2 provide the parts outside the CDR3, is KAGVTQTPRYLIKTRGQQVTLSCSPISGHRSVSWYQQTPGQGLQFLFEYFSETQRNKGNFPGRFSGRQFSNSRSEMNVSTLELGDSALYLCASSLALGPGELFFGEGSRLTVL.

This clonotype came up a few times. The V gene is TRBV12-5, the J gene TRBJ2-7; D is possibly TRBD1 (6 bases). This CDR3 has 14 residues. Germline loops: CDR1 LGHNT, CDR2 FRNRAP. V was shortened by 3 bases and J by 0 bases, with 9 bases between the two germline ends. The CDR3 spells CASGLRQDSYEQYF. The CDR3 coding sequence is TGTGCTAGTGGTTTAAGACAGGACTCCTACGAGCAGTACTTC. The whole variable domain, remainder taken from reference TRBV12-5 and TRBJ2-7, is DARVTQTPRHKVTEMGQEVTMRCQPILGHNTVFWYRQTMMQGLELLAYFRNRAPLDDSGMPKDRFSAEMPDATLATLKIQPSEPRDSAVYFCASGLRQDSYEQYFGPGTRLTVT.

The genes are TRBV6-1 and TRBJ1-1; D perhaps matches TRBD1 (5 bases). V was pared by 7 bases and J by 4 bases, with 16 bases between. This CDR3 region has 14 residues. From germline, CDR1 is MNHNS and CDR2 SASEGT. CDR3 loop: CASKQDGVGTEAFF. The CDR3, as DNA: TGTGCCAGCAAACAGGACGGGGTGGGCACTGAAGCTTTCTTT.

A few counts support this clonotype. J is TRBJ2-1 and V is TRBV5-5; 8 positions agree with TRBD2. The CDR3 has 16 residues. Looked up from germline, CDR1 is SGHKS and CDR2 is YYEKEE (reference sequence). After removal of 4 bases from V and 4 bases from J, the junction contained 10 bases not matched to a gene. CDR3 sequence: CASSLLGTRFYNEQFF. The CDR3 DNA sequence: TGTGCCAGCAGCCTGCTGGGGACTAGATTTTACAATGAGCAGTTCTTC.